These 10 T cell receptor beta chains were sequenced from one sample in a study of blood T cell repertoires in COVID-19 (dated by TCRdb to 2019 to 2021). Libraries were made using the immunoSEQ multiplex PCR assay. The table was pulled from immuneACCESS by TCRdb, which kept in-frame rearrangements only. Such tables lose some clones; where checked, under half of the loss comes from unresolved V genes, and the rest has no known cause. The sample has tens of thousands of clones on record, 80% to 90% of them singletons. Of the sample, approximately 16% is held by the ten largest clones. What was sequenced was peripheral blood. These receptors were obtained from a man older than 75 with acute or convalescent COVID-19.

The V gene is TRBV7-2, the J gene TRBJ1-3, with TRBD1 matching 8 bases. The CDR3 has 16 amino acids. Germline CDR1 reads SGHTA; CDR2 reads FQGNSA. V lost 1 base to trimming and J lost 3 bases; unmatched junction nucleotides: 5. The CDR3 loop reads CASSLGLGQGGNTIYF. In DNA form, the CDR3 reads TGTGCCAGCAGCTTAGGGTTAGGACAGGGTGGAAACACCATATATTTT.

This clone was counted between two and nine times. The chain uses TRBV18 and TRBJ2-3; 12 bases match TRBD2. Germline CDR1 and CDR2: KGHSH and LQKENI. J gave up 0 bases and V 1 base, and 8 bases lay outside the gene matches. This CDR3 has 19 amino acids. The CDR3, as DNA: TGTGCCAGCTCACCACGGTCGCTAGCGGGGGGGACTAGCACAGATACGCAGTATTTT. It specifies CASSPRSLAGGTSTDTQYF.

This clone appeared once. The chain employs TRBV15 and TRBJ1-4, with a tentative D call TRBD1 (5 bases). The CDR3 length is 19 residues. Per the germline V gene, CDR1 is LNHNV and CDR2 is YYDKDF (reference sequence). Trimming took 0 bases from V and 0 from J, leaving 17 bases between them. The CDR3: CATSRDSRGVRATNEKLFF. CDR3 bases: TGTGCCACCAGCAGAGATTCTCGGGGGGTGCGAGCAACTAATGAAAAACTGTTTTTT.

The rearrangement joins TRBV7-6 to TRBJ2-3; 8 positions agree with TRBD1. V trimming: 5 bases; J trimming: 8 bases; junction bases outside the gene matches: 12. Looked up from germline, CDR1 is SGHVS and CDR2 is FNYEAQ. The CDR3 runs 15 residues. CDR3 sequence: CASSLGQGRGGTQYF. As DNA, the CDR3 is TGTGCCAGCAGCCTCGGACAGGGACGAGGTGGTACGCAGTATTTT.

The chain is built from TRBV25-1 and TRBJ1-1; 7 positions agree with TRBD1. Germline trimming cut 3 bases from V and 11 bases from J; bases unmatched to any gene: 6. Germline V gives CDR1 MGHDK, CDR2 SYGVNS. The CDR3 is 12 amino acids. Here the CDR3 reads CASSDLGQVAFF. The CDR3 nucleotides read TGTGCCAGCAGTGACCTCGGACAGGTTGCTTTCTTT.

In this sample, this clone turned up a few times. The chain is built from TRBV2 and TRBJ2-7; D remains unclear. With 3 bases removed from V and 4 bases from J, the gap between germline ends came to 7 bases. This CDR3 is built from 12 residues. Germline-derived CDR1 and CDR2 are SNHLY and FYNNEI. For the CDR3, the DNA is TGTGCCAGCAGTGAGTCAGATTACGAGCAGTACTTC. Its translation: CASSESDYEQYF.

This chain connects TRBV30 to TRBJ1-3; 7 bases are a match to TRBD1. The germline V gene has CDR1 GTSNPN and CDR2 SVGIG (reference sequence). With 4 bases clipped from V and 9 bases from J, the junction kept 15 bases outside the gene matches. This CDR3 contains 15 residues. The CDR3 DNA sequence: TGTGCCTGGACCTCCACCAGGGGGAATGGAGCCACCATATATTTT. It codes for CAWTSTRGNGATIYF.

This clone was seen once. DNA of the CDR3: TGCGCCAGCAGTGAGTCAACAGGGGGTGAAAAACTGTTTTTT. Translating gives CASSESTGGEKLFF. The genes are TRBV10-1 and TRBJ1-4; 8 nucleotides match TRBD1. This CDR3 contains 14 residues. CDR1 is WNHNN, CDR2 SYGVQD, per germline (reference sequence). V lost 0 bases, J lost 7 bases, and 1 base stayed unmatched.

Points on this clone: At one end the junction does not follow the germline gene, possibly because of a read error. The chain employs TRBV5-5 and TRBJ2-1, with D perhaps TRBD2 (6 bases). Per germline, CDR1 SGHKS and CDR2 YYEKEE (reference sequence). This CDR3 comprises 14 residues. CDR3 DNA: TGTGCCAGCACCTTGGGCCCCTGGAGGGATGAGCAGTTCTTC. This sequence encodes CASTLGPWRDEQFF.

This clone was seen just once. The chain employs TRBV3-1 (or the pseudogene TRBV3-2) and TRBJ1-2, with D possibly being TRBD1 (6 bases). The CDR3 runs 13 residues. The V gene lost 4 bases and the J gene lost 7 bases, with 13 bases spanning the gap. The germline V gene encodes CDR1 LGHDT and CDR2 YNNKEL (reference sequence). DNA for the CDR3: TGTGCCAGCAGCCCAATACAGGGTTCTGGCTACACCTTC. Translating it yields CASSPIQGSGYTF.